This T cell receptor (beta chain) was recovered during a study of T cell changes during pregnancy in multiple sclerosis. Repertoires were generated with immunoSEQ multiplex PCR, while TCRdb's copy carries only in-frame clones and drops some. The sample holds 35,000 to 45,000 clones, almost 90% seen once. This CDR3 is built from 14 residues. V shed 0 bases and J shed 0 bases, with 6 bases lying between them. CDR1 is SGDLS, CDR2 YYNGEE, per germline. The sequence was obtained from a female donor in good health, enrolled as a control in a pregnancy study. This specimen was peripheral blood, taken in the second trimester of pregnancy. The chain employs TRBV9 and TRBJ1-1; D is uncertain. CDR3 region: CASSVGALNTEAFF. CDR3 nucleotides: TGTGCCAGCAGCGTAGGGGCACTGAACACTGAAGCTTTCTTT.